One sample yielded the 9 T cell receptor beta chains listed below, sequenced in a study of post-analysis software for immune sequencing data. Their cognate antigens are unknown. The authors incorporated unique molecular identifiers into the TCR beta cDNA libraries. From the PCR reads, TCRdb called clonotypes with MiXCR, one entry per CDR3 protein. The profile covers over 700,000 distinct CDR3 sequences, with about 27% appearing a single time and more than 0.55% taken by the ten largest. Study-level results: In patients, TRBV5-6, TRBV5-1 and TRBV20-1 belonged to roughly five TRBV segments found more frequently than in controls.

The source material was blood. These receptors were taken from a girl aged 10-17 years with multiple sclerosis.

This clonotype has only a few counts. The J gene is TRBJ2-5, the V gene TRBV20-1; 11 nucleotides line up with TRBD1. The end of the DNA is better explained by TRBJ2-7, so the J call may be wrong. CDR3 length: 15 amino acids. Germline V gene lookup returns CDR1 DFQATT and CDR2 SNEGSKA (reference sequence). The CDR3 loop is CSARALGQGAHEQYF. Written as DNA, the CDR3 is TGCAGTGCTAGGGCCCTCGGACAGGGGGCCCACGAGCAGTACTTC.

The V gene is TRBV20-1, the J gene TRBJ2-4, with 7 bases aligning to TRBD1. CDR3 size: 13 residues. Germline trimming cut 1 base from V and 6 bases from J; bases unmatched to any gene: 3. Per the germline V gene, CDR1 is DFQATT and CDR2 is SNEGSKA (reference sequence). The CDR3 DNA reads as TGCAGTGCTAGAGGACAGGGAAGAAACATTCAGTACTTC. Translating it yields CSARGQGRNIQYF.

The V and J genes are TRBV3-1 and TRBJ1-5; the D is unclear. Trimming removed 4 bases at V and 5 bases at J, with 9 bases between. This CDR3 region has 13 residues. CDR1 is LGHDT, CDR2 YNNKEL, per germline (reference sequence). CDR3 coding DNA: TGTGCCAGCAGCCGGACTGTTCATCAGCCCCAGCATTTT. Its translation: CASSRTVHQPQHF.

The chain carries TRBV2 and TRBJ2-3; 12 bases are a match to TRBD2. Losses at the gene ends were 0 bases for V and 0 bases for J; bases not matched to a gene: 4. CDR1 SNHLY and CDR2 FYNNEI come from the germline V gene. This CDR3 comprises 18 residues. Written as DNA, the CDR3 is TGTGCCAGCAGTGAAGCTCGGACTAGCGGGGCAAGCACAGATACGCAGTATTTT. Translated: CASSEARTSGASTDTQYF.

In this sample, this clonotype turned up a few times. The gene calls are TRBV7-9 and TRBJ1-2, with 8 bases that match TRBD1. Germline values: CDR1 SEHNR, CDR2 FQNEAQ (reference sequence). With V trimmed by 5 bases and J by 4 bases, 9 bases remained unmatched. The length of the CDR3 is 15 residues. The CDR3 sequence: CASSPGGPVSYGYTF. DNA for the CDR3: TGTGCCAGCAGCCCAGGGGGCCCTGTTAGCTATGGCTACACCTTC.

This sequence joins TRBV10-3 and TRBJ2-2; D is uncertain. The CDR3 has 13 amino acids. With 6 bases removed from V and 7 bases from J, the gap between germline ends came to 12 bases. Germline V lookup: CDR1 ENHRY, CDR2 SYGVKD. CDR3: CAIRIESGGELFF. As DNA, the CDR3 is TGTGCCATCAGGATCGAATCCGGCGGGGAGCTGTTTTTT.

The table lists this clonotype with a few counts. The chain has TRBV12-3 or TRBV12-4 and TRBJ2-3; D may be TRBD1 or TRBD2 (5 bases each). There are 15 residues in the CDR3. Trimming took off 1 base at V and 4 bases at J, with 12 bases between the two ends. CDR3 DNA: TGTGCCAGCAGTTTAGTCTCGGGGCTCGCAGATACGCAGTATTTT. Translating it yields CASSLVSGLADTQYF.

This clonotype came up many times. V is TRBV29-1 and J is TRBJ2-3, with D maybe TRBD1 (6 bases). The CDR3 is 15 residues long. Germline loops: CDR1 SQVTM, CDR2 ANQGSEA. Trimming pared 2 bases from V and 2 bases from J, leaving 14 bases between. The CDR3 DNA is TGCAGCGTTGAAATTTCATACAGGGCCACAGATACGCAGTATTTT. This translates into CSVEISYRATDTQYF.

This clonotype was counted between two and nine times. This chain joins TRBV29-1 and TRBJ1-1; D uncertain. Looked up from germline, CDR1 is SQVTM and CDR2 is ANQGSEA. V was cut by 3 bases and J by 0 bases, with 11 bases left in between. CDR3 size: 14 residues. The CDR3 loop reads CSVEETGLNTEAFF. CDR3 bases: TGCAGCGTTGAGGAAACGGGGTTGAACACTGAAGCTTTCTTT.